This T cell receptor (beta chain) came from a study of blood T cell repertoires in COVID-19 (dated by TCRdb to the early 2020s). With respect to the entire study: Samples from collaborators originated in the United States, Italy and Spain and spanned both the acute and convalescent phases of COVID-19. The material from the prospective study consisted of cDNA or gDNA derived from T cells, B-cell-depleted T cells, or PBMCs. The dataset comprised deeply sampled blood TCRbeta repertoires from subjects exposed to, actively infected with, or recovered from COVID-19. The repertoires were made available in a free public database intended to serve as a resource for research on the immune response to SARS-CoV-2. Samples came from the ongoing ImmuneRACE study (first 160 participants) plus 1,254 subjects from 6 global collaborators. Sample metadata almost always included a de-identified subject ID, COVID-19 status, age in years and sex. Where available, HLA class I and class II types were obtained from metadata supplied by the sample provider rather than from assay-based typing.

Points the paper makes about the study in general: Clinical and demographic metadata were provided uncurated, with the amount varying by source and participant.

At one collaborating source in Seattle, patients were enrolled during active infection and were followed longitudinally through the course of disease. The collaborating institutions used their own protocols to collect whole blood in K2EDTA tubes. For TCRbeta analysis, collaborator samples were shipped as frozen whole blood, as isolated PBMCs, or as DNA extracted from either sample type. This clone was seen once. It lacks a known antigen. No base quality information exists; no much larger clone differs at one position. CDR1 SGHTA and CDR2 FQGNSA are derived from the germline V gene. The CDR3 runs 14 residues from the cysteine to the phenylalanine. Only CDR3 DNA is held: 42 bases, read in frame from base 1. Between the V and J ends, shortened by 5 bases and 8 bases respectively, the junction contains 15 bases. The immunoSEQ Assay, a bias-controlled multiplex PCR, was used to amplify TCRbeta CDR3 regions from genomic DNA. The authors' pipeline ran thus. Nucleated cell counts per sample were estimated from amplification of reference gene primers within the assay. To quantify the absolute abundance of each unique TCRbeta CDR3 rearrangement, sequence reads were collapsed and filtered. For each sample, productive Simpson clonality was calculated as the square root of Simpson's diversity index across productive rearrangements. TCRdb took this table from immuneACCESS and kept in-frame rearrangements with V and J called. Such tables lack part of the clones; where checked against another copy, unresolved V genes explain under half of the gap, and the rest is unexplained. From that table come the V and J calls and clone size; the DNA was used to work out D and trimming. For this sample there are 75,000 to 95,000 clones; 75% to 85% appear just once. Roughly a third of the sample is taken by the ten largest.

This TCR was sampled from a man aged 55 to 69 with COVID-19, enrolled during active disease. The sample was peripheral blood. The receptor chain draws on TRBV7-2 and TRBJ1-4; no D gene call is confident. The DNA sequence is TGTGCCAGCAGCCCTAGATCCCGTCCGGAAAAACTGTTTTTT. It translates to CASSPRSRPEKLFF.